A single sample is the source of the 17 T cell receptor beta chains below, sequenced in a study of cytomegalovirus exposure and HLA in healthy donors. With 60 Vbeta and 13 Jbeta primers, the PCR was carried out. TCRdb keeps only in-frame clones here, not all; method: immunoSEQ multiplex PCR. This repertoire includes about 64,000 clones. The sequencing input was PBMCs. Every receptor here comes from a woman aged 18 to 35 in good health and CMV-seronegative.

The CDR3 coding sequence is TGTGCCAGCAGACAAGACAGGATTAGAGTTGAGCCCCAGCATTTT. This translates into CASRQDRIRVEPQHF. The chain has TRBV6-6 and TRBJ1-5, with a tentative D call TRBD1 (6 bases). With 6 bases removed from V and 8 bases from J, the gap between germline ends came to 20 bases. The CDR3 contains 15 residues. Germline CDR1 and CDR2: MNHNY and SVGAGI (reference sequence).

The rearrangement joins TRBV9 to TRBJ2-4, with 8 nucleotides matching TRBD1. CDR1 is SGDLS, CDR2 YYNGEE, per germline. The V segment lost 0 bases and the J segment 8 bases; nucleotides outside the gene matches: 4. The CDR3 sequence is 14 residues long. CDR3: CASSVGQGLHIQYF. DNA for the CDR3: TGTGCCAGCAGCGTAGGACAGGGGCTGCACATTCAGTACTTC.

The chain has TRBV5-6 and TRBJ1-1, with 11 nucleotides matching TRBD1. This CDR3 is 13 amino acids long. The trim removed 3 bases at V and 7 bases at J, leaving 2 bases unmatched. Germline V CDR1 and CDR2: SGHDT, YYEEEE. CDR3 region: CASSWGQGDEAFF. CDR3 nucleotide sequence: TGTGCCAGCAGCTGGGGACAGGGGGATGAAGCTTTCTTT.

The V gene is TRBV4-1, the J gene TRBJ2-1, with 11 bases fitting TRBD1. CDR3 length: 16 amino acids. Trimming took 0 bases from V and 7 from J; bases not matched to a gene: 5. Germline V gives CDR1 MGHRA, CDR2 YSYEKL. The CDR3 spells CASSQDPGTGGNEQFF. DNA of the CDR3: TGCGCCAGCAGCCAAGACCCCGGGACAGGGGGGAATGAGCAGTTCTTC.

The CDR3 DNA is TGCGCCAGCAGTGTTTTCCGGGACGGGGAGCTGTTTTTT. It is translated as CASSVFRDGELFF. The chain links TRBV10-1 to TRBJ2-2, with D perhaps matching TRBD2 (5 bases). Germline lookup yields CDR1 WNHNN and CDR2 SYGVQD (reference sequence). This CDR3 comprises 13 residues. V dropped 4 bases and J dropped 7 bases, with 10 bases sitting between them.

The CDR3 sequence is CASSFDYRETQYF. The CDR3 DNA sequence: TGTGCCAGCAGCTTTGACTATCGAGAGACCCAGTACTTC. The V call is TRBV7-3, the J call TRBJ2-5; weak D call: TRBD2 (5 bases). The germline gives CDR1 SGHTA, CDR2 FQGTGA. The length of the CDR3 is 13 residues. Deletions cut 3 bases from V and 4 bases from J, with 9 bases between.

The V and J genes are TRBV30 and TRBJ2-7, with a tentative D call TRBD2 (5 bases). Germline V lookup: CDR1 GTSNPN, CDR2 SVGIG (reference sequence). Deletions cut 0 bases from V and 5 bases from J, with 17 bases between. This CDR3 is 15 amino acids long. For the CDR3, the DNA is TGTGCCTGGAGTGTCCAGGTAACGAACGGGAACGAGCAGTACTTC. Translated, it gives CAWSVQVTNGNEQYF.

The chain is built from TRBV19 and TRBJ1-1; the D is unclear. V lost 9 bases, J lost 4 bases, and 9 bases lay in between. From germline, CDR1 is LNHDA and CDR2 SQIVND (reference sequence). This CDR3 contains 11 residues. The CDR3 spells CASGRVTEAFF. The CDR3 coding sequence is TGTGCCAGCGGGAGGGTCACTGAAGCTTTCTTT.

The rearrangement links TRBV6-5 to TRBJ1-2; TRBD1 is a possible D gene (5 bases). V was pared by 4 bases and J by 6 bases, with 12 bases between. CDR3 length equals 13 residues. Germline-derived CDR1 and CDR2 are MNHEY and SVGAGI. CDR3 protein: CASSFGEGDGYTF. CDR3 nucleotides: TGTGCCAGCAGTTTTGGGGAAGGGGATGGCTACACCTTC.

The chain joins TRBV10-1 to TRBJ2-3, with a tentative D call TRBD1 (6 bases). The CDR3 totals 12 residues. CDR1 is WNHNN and CDR2 is SYGVQD in the germline V gene (reference sequence). V was clipped by 4 bases and J by 5 bases, with 7 bases between them. CDR3 sequence (DNA): TGCGCCAGCAGTGCAGGGGTAGATACGCAGTATTTT. Amino acids: CASSAGVDTQYF.

CDR3: CASSYQGTSLLDTQYF. CDR3 nucleotide sequence: TGCGCCAGCAGCTACCAGGGGACGTCTTTGCTAGATACGCAGTATTTT. The V gene is TRBV5-1, the J gene TRBJ2-3, with D perhaps matching TRBD1 (6 bases). V was pared by 3 bases and J by 5 bases, with 19 bases between. The CDR3 runs to 16 residues. Germline CDR1 is SGHRS and CDR2 is YFSETQ.

V gene TRBV4-1 combines with J gene TRBJ2-1, with D possibly TRBD2 on 6 matching bases. The germline CDR1 and CDR2 sequences are MGHRA and YSYEKL. V dropped 5 bases and J dropped 2 bases, with 16 bases sitting between them. The CDR3 totals 16 residues. In DNA form, the CDR3 reads TGCGCCAGCAGCACCCAAACTAGCACTACCTACAATGAGCAGTTCTTC. It specifies CASSTQTSTTYNEQFF.

The chain employs TRBV7-9 and TRBJ1-5; D might be TRBD1 (6 bases). Trimming shortened V by 5 bases and J by 4 bases, and 12 bases separated the two germline ends. This CDR3 comprises 14 residues. Looked up from germline, CDR1 is SEHNR and CDR2 is FQNEAQ (reference sequence). CDR3 loop: CASSLGTLNQPQHF. As DNA, the CDR3 is TGTGCCAGCAGCCTCGGGACACTTAATCAGCCCCAGCATTTT. Together with reference TRBV7-9 and TRBJ1-5, the CDR3 gives the full variable domain: DTGVSQNPRHKITKRGQNVTFRCDPISEHNRLYWYRQTLGQGPEFLTYFQNEAQLEKSRLLSDRFSAERPKGSFSTLEIQRTEQGDSAMYLCASSLGTLNQPQHFGDGTRLSIL.

For the CDR3, the DNA is TGTGCCTGGAGTGGAGAAGCGGCCTACAATGAGCAGTTCTTC. This translates into CAWSGEAAYNEQFF. The rearrangement joins TRBV30 to TRBJ2-1, with a possible D match to TRBD2 (5 bases). CDR1 and CDR2 from the germline V gene are GTSNPN and SVGIG (reference sequence). The length of the CDR3 is 14 residues. V lost 1 base, J lost 2 bases, and 9 bases lay in between.

The V call is TRBV5-1, the J call TRBJ2-2; D not resolved. The ends were cut back, 5 bases at V and 4 bases at J, with 9 bases in the middle. CDR3 size: 13 residues. The germline CDR1 and CDR2 sequences are SGHRS and YFSETQ. The CDR3 here is CASRFPGTGELFF. CDR3 nucleotide sequence: TGCGCCAGCAGGTTCCCGGGCACCGGGGAGCTGTTTTTT.

The chain carries TRBV4-1 and TRBJ1-5, with D possibly TRBD1 on 6 matching bases. The V gene lost 1 base and the J gene lost 6 bases, with 13 bases spanning the gap. From germline, CDR1 is MGHRA and CDR2 YSYEKL. CDR3 length equals 15 residues. For the CDR3, the DNA is TGCGCCAGCAGCCAAGGGTCAGGGGAGGGTCAGCCCCAGCATTTT. As protein: CASSQGSGEGQPQHF.

The V call is TRBV6-5, the J call TRBJ1-1; TRBD1 is a possible D gene (6 bases). V shed 0 bases and J shed 0 bases, with 11 bases lying between them. The V gene's germline CDR1 is MNHEY and CDR2 SVGAGI. The length of the CDR3 is 16 residues. The CDR3 reads CASSYSTGPLNTEAFF. For the CDR3, the DNA is TGTGCCAGCAGTTACTCAACAGGGCCTCTGAACACTGAAGCTTTCTTT.